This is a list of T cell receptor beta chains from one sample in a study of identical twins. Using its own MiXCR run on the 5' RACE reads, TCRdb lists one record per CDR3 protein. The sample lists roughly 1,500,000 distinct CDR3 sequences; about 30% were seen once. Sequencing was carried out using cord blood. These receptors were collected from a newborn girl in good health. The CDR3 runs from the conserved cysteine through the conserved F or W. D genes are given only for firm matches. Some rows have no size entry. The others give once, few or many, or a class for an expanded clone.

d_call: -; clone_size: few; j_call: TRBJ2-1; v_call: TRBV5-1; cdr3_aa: CASSPDLRERQFF; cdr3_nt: TGCGCCAGCAGCCCCGACCTTAGGGAAAGGCAGTTCTTC
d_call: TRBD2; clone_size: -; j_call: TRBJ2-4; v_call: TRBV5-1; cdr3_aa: CASSLGPVRLSGRAPNIQYF; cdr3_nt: TGCGCCAGCAGCTTGGGTCCCGTACGCCTTAGCGGGAGGGCCCCAAACATTCAGTACTTC
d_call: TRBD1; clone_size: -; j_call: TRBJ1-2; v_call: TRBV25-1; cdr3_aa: CASSGQGMGYTF; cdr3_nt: TGTGCCAGCAGTGGACAGGGAATGGGCTACACCTTC
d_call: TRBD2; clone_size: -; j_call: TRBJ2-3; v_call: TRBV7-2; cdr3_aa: CASSLRGGAPDTQYF; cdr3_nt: TGTGCCAGCAGCTTGCGCGGGGGGGCCCCAGATACGCAGTATTTT
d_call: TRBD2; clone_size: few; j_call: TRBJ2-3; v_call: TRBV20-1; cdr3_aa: CSAKAWTSGYTDTQYF; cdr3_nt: TGCAGTGCTAAGGCTTGGACTAGCGGTTACACAGATACGCAGTATTTT
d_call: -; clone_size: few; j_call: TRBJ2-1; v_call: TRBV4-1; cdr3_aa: CASSQGTMRGYNEQFF; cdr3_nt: TGCGCCAGCAGCCAAGGAACGATGAGGGGTTACAATGAGCAGTTCTTC
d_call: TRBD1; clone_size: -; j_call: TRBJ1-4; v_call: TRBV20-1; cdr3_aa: CSAERQGEKLFF; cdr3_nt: TGCAGTGCGGAACGACAGGGGGAAAAACTGTTTTTT
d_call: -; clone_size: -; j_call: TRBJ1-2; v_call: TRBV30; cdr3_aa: CAWSRAYGYTF; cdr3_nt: TGTGCCTGGAGCAGGGCATATGGCTACACCTTC
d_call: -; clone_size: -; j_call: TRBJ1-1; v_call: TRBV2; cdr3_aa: CASILSGGNTEAFF; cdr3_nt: TGTGCCAGCATACTTTCCGGAGGGAACACTGAAGCTTTCTTT
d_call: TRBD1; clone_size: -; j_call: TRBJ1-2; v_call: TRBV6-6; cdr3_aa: CASSPGLDRLLNYGYTF; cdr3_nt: TGTGCCAGCAGTCCGGGCCTGGACAGGCTTCTCAACTATGGCTACACCTTC
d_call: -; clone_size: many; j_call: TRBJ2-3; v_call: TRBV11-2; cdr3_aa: CASSLVSGGTDTQYF; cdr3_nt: TGTGCCAGCAGCTTAGTGTCAGGGGGCACAGATACGCAGTATTTT
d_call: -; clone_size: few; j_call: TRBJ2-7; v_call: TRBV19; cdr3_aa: CASSLTGGHEQYF; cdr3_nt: TGTGCCAGTAGTCTTACCGGTGGCCACGAGCAGTACTTC
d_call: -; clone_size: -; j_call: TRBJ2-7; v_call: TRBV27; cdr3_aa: CASRRLSGLRDSQYF; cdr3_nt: TGTGCCAGCAGACGTTTATCCGGACTTCGGGATTCCCAGTACTTC
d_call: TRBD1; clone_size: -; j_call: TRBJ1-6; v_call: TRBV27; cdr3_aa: CASSRGTGANSPLHF; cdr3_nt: TGTGCCAGCAGCCGGGGGACAGGGGCTAATTCACCCCTCCACTTT
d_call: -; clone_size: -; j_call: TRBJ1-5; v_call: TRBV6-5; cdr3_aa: CASSPDSYSNQPQHF; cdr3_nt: TGTGCCAGCAGCCCAGACAGCTATAGCAATCAGCCCCAGCATTTT
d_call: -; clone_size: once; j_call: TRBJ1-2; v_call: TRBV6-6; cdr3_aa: CASRLGANYGYTF; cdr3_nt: TGTGCCAGCAGGTTGGGCGCTAACTATGGCTACACCTTC
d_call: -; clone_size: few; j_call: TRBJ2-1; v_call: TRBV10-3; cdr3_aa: CAISRALAGPSYNEQFF; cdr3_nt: TGTGCCATCAGTCGGGCCCTTGCGGGACCCTCCTACAATGAGCAGTTCTTC
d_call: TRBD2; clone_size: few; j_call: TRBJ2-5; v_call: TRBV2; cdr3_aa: CASTAGREVTQYF; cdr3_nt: TGTGCCAGCACCGCGGGGAGGGAGGTGACCCAGTACTTC
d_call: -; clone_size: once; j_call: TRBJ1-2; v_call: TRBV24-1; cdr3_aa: CATSDNKGVGYTF; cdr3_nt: TGTGCCACCAGTGATAATAAAGGGGTTGGCTACACCTTC
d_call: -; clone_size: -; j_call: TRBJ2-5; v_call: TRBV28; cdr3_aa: CASSRTVAQETQYF; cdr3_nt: TGTGCCAGCAGTAGGACAGTTGCTCAAGAGACCCAGTACTTC
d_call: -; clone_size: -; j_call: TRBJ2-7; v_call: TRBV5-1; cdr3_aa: CASSFIRLEGEQYF; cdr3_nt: TGCGCCAGCAGCTTCATTCGGCTTGAGGGCGAGCAGTACTTC
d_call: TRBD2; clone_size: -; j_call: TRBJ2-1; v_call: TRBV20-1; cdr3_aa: CSASQGTSGLYNEQFF; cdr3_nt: TGCAGTGCTAGCCAGGGGACTAGCGGACTCTACAATGAGCAGTTCTTC
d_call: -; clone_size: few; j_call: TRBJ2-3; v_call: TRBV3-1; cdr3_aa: CASSREAVADTQYF; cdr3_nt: TGTGCCAGCAGCCGAGAAGCAGTCGCAGATACGCAGTATTTT
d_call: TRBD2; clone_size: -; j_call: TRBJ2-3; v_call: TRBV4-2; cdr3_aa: CASSRRLAGGSDTQYF; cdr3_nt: TGTGCCAGCAGCCGCCGACTAGCGGGGGGTTCGGATACGCAGTATTTT
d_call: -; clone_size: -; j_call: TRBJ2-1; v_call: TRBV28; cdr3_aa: CASKNPSSYNEQFF; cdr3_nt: TGTGCCAGCAAGAACCCTAGCTCCTACAATGAGCAGTTCTTC
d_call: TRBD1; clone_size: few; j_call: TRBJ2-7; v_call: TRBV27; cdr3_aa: CASSTGTGGWNEQYF; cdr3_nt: TGTGCCAGCAGTACCGGGACAGGGGGCTGGAACGAGCAGTACTTC
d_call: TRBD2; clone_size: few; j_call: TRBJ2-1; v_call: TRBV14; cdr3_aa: CASSQRTSLRNEQFF; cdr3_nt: TGTGCCAGCAGCCAAAGGACTAGCCTGCGCAATGAGCAGTTCTTC
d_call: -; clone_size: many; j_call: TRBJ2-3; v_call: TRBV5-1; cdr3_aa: CASSPGRSTDTQYF; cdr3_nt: TGTGCCAGCAGCCCAGGGAGGAGCACAGATACGCAGTATTTT
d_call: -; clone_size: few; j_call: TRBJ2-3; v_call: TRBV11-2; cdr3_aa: CASSSDYSLTSDTQYF; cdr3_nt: TGTGCCAGCAGCTCGGACTACAGCCTAACATCAGATACGCAGTATTTT
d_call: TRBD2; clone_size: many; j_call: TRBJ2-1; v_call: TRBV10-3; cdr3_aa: CAISQTSGHSYNEQFF; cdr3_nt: TGTGCCATCAGCCAAACTAGCGGGCACTCCTACAATGAGCAGTTCTTC
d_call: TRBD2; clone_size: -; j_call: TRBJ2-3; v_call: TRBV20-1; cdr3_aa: CSARESGAHTDTQYF; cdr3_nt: TGCAGTGCTAGAGAGAGCGGGGCACACACAGATACGCAGTATTTT
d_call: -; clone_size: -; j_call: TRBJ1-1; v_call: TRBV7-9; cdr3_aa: CASSLRQKNTEAFF; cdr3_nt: TGTGCCAGCAGCTTAAGACAGAAGAACACTGAAGCTTTCTTT
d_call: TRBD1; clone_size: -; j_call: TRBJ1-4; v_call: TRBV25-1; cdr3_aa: CASSELFSGQGASATNEKLFF; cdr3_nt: TGTGCCAGCAGTGAATTATTCAGTGGGCAGGGGGCCAGCGCAACTAATGAAAAACTGTTTTTT
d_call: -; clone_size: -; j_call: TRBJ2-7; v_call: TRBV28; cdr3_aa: CASRMTGSGYEQYF; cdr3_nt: TGTGCCAGCAGAATGACAGGGAGCGGGTACGAGCAGTACTTC